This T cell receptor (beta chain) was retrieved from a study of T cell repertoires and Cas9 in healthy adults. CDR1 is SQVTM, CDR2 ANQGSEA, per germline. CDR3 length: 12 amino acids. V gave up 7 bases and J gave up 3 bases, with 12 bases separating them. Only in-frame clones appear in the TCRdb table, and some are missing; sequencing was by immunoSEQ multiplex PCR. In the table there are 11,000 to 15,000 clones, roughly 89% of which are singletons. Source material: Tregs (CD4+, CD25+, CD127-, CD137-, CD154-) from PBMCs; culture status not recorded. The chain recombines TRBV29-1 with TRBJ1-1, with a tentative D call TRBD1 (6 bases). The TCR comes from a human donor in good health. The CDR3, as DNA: TGCAGCGCAGGCGGGGGCGACACTGAAGCTTTCTTT. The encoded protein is CSAGGGDTEAFF.